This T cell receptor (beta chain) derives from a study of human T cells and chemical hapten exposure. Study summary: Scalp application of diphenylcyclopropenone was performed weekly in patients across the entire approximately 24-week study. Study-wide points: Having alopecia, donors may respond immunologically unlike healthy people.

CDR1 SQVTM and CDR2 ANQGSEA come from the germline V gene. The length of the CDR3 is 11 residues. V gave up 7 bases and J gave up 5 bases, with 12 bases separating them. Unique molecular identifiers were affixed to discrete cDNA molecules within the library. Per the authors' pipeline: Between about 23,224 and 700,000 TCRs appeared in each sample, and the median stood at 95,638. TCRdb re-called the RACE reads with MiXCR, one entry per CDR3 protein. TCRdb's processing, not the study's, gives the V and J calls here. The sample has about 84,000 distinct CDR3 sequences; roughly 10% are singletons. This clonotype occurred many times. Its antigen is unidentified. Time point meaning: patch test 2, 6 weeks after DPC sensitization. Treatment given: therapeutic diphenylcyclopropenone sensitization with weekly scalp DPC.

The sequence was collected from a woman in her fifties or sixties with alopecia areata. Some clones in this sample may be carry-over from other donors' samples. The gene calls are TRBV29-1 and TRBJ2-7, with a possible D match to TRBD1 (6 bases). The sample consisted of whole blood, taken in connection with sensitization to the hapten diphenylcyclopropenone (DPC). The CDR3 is CSAAWGHEQYF. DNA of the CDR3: TGCAGCGCCGCCTGGGGGCACGAGCAGTACTTC.